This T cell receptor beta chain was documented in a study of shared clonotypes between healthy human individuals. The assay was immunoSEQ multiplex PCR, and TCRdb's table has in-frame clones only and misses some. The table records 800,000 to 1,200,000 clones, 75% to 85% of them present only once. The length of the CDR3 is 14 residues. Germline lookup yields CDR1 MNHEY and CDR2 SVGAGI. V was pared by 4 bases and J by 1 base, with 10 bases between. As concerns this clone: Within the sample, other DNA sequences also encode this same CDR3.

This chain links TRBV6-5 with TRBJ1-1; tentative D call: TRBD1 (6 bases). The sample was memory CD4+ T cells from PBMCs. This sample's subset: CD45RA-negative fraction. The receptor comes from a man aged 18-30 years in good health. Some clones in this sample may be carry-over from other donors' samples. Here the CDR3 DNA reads TGTGCCAGCAGTTCCCCGGGACAGAACACTGAAGCTTTCTTT. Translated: CASSSPGQNTEAFF.